This is a list of T cell receptor beta chains from one sample in a study of cytomegalovirus exposure and HLA in healthy donors. Profiled with immunoSEQ multiplex PCR; TCRdb holds only in-frame clones, not every one. The sample yields about 280,000 clones, more than 75% seen once. The sequenced sample was PBMCs. The receptors here all came from a woman aged 18-29 years in good health and CMV-seronegative. Both conserved end residues are part of each CDR3. The D gene is left open where the match is weak. Some rows have no size entry. The others give once, few or many, or a class for an expanded clone.

abundance | d_gene | j_gene | v_gene | CDR3aa | CDR3nt
NA | TRBD1 | TRBJ1-2 | TRBV18 | CASSPNDRGYYGYTF | TGTGCCAGCTCACCCAATGACAGGGGGTACTATGGCTACACCTTC
NA | NA | TRBJ2-3 | TRBV9 | CASSVAAATDTQYF | TGTGCCAGCAGCGTAGCTGCGGCCACAGATACGCAGTATTTT
NA | TRBD1 | TRBJ1-6 | TRBV11-1 | CASSLVSGFGQGASPLHF | TGTGCCAGCAGCTTAGTCTCGGGATTTGGACAGGGGGCTTCACCCCTCCACTTT
NA | NA | TRBJ2-5 | TRBV7-8 | CASSLGGQETQYF | TGTGCCAGCAGCCTGGGGGGCCAAGAGACCCAGTACTTC
few | TRBD1 | TRBJ1-5 | TRBV6-1 | CASVNRGPNQPQHF | TGTGCCAGCGTAAACAGGGGCCCCAATCAGCCCCAGCATTTT
NA | NA | TRBJ2-3 | TRBV7-3 | CASSRRGYDTQYF | TGTGCCAGCAGCCGTAGGGGGTACGATACGCAGTATTTT
NA | NA | TRBJ1-5 | TRBV30 | CAWSHSNQPQHF | TGTGCCTGGAGCCATAGCAATCAGCCCCAGCATTTT
NA | TRBD2 | TRBJ2-7 | TRBV5-6 | CASSLVVAGWPRSF | TGTGCCAGCAGCTTGGTTGTAGCGGGCTGGCCGAGGAGCTTC
many | NA | TRBJ1-3 | TRBV15 | CATRRGYDGNTIYF | TGTGCCACGCGCCGGGGGTATGACGGAAACACCATATATTTT
NA | TRBD1 | TRBJ2-5 | TRBV27 | CASSPIGTGGETQYF | TGTGCCAGCAGCCCTATTGGGACAGGGGGGGAGACCCAGTACTTC
once | NA | TRBJ2-1 | TRBV6-4 | CASSDAWESEQFF | TGTGCCAGCAGTGACGCGTGGGAGAGTGAGCAGTTCTTC
NA | NA | TRBJ1-2 | TRBV19 | CASSIDVDGGYGYTF | TGTGCCAGTAGTATAGACGTGGACGGAGGTTATGGCTACACCTTC
NA | NA | TRBJ1-4 | TRBV2 | CASRGRWGDNEKLFF | TGTGCCAGCAGAGGCCGCTGGGGAGACAATGAAAAACTGTTTTTT
NA | TRBD2 | TRBJ2-2 | TRBV18 | CASSPGGLAARDGELFF | TGTGCCAGCTCACCAGGGGGACTAGCGGCTCGTGACGGGGAGCTGTTTTTT
NA | NA | TRBJ1-1 | TRBV9 | CASSAPGAEAFF | TGTGCCAGCAGCGCACCGGGAGCTGAAGCTTTCTTT
NA | TRBD1 | TRBJ1-1 | TRBV13 | CASKRTGVNTEAFF | TGTGCCAGCAAGAGGACAGGGGTAAACACTGAAGCTTTCTTT
NA | NA | TRBJ1-5 | TRBV15 | CATSRVQSNQPQHF | TGTGCCACCAGCAGAGTACAGAGCAATCAGCCCCAGCATTTT
NA | NA | TRBJ2-1 | TRBV19 | CASSTGVSDEQFF | TGTGCCAGTAGTACCGGGGTGAGCGATGAGCAGTTCTTC
NA | TRBD1 | TRBJ1-1 | TRBV5-1 | CASSLIQGGEAFF | TGCGCCAGCAGCCTCATACAGGGGGGTGAAGCTTTCTTT
few | TRBD2 | TRBJ2-7 | TRBV6-1 | CASSAETSGYEQYF | TGTGCCAGCAGTGCCGAAACTAGCGGCTACGAGCAGTACTTC
NA | TRBD2 | TRBJ2-5 | TRBV9 | CASSVAVLAGVGQETQYF | TGTGCCAGCAGCGTAGCTGTATTAGCGGGAGTTGGTCAAGAGACCCAGTACTTC
NA | TRBD2 | TRBJ2-7 | TRBV7-6 | CASRGLAGVEQYF | TGTGCCAGCCGGGGACTAGCGGGGGTCGAGCAGTACTTC
NA | TRBD1 | TRBJ2-7 | TRBV6-6 | CASSYKDRERSEQYF | TGTGCCAGCAGTTACAAAGACAGGGAGCGTAGCGAGCAGTACTTC
NA | NA | TRBJ2-1 | TRBV5-6 | CASSAGTYNEQFF | TGTGCCAGCAGCGCTGGGACATACAATGAGCAGTTCTTC
NA | TRBD1 | TRBJ2-7 | TRBV5-1 | CASSLFRQGPYSYEQYF | TGCGCCAGCAGCTTGTTCAGACAGGGGCCTTACTCCTACGAGCAGTACTTC
few | NA | TRBJ2-7 | TRBV7-2 | CASSRFVSASSYEQYF | TGTGCCAGCAGCAGGTTTGTATCGGCTAGCTCCTACGAGCAGTACTTC
NA | NA | TRBJ2-1 | TRBV28 | CASSLRRSSYNEQFF | TGTGCCAGCAGTTTGAGGAGGAGCTCCTACAATGAGCAGTTCTTC
NA | NA | TRBJ2-7 | TRBV4-2 | CASSQGGTYEQYF | TGTGCCAGCAGCCAAGGGGGCACCTACGAGCAGTACTTC
NA | TRBD1 | TRBJ1-1 | TRBV30 | CAWGKGQGAYGAFF | TGTGCCTGGGGAAAAGGACAGGGGGCCTACGGAGCTTTCTTT
NA | NA | TRBJ1-6 | TRBV27 | CASSSDLTPSISPLHF | TGTGCCAGCAGTTCAGACTTAACCCCCTCTATATCACCCCTCCACTTT
NA | TRBD2 | TRBJ2-2 | TRBV7-8 | CASSPWTSGMLGTGELFF | TGTGCCAGCAGCCCCTGGACTAGCGGGATGCTGGGCACCGGGGAGCTGTTTTTT
few | NA | TRBJ2-5 | TRBV2 | CASSADLETSRETQYF | TGTGCCAGCAGTGCAGACCTCGAAACTAGTAGGGAGACCCAGTACTTC
once | TRBD2 | TRBJ2-7 | TRBV5-1 | CASSLVLQLAGVRNTYEQYF | TGCGCCAGCAGCTTGGTGCTCCAACTAGCGGGAGTCCGCAATACCTACGAGCAGTACTTC
NA | TRBD2 | TRBJ2-2 | TRBV14 | CASSRAGGLTGELFF | TGTGCCAGCAGCCGGGCGGGAGGGCTCACCGGGGAGCTGTTTTTT
NA | TRBD2 | TRBJ2-7 | TRBV5-4 | CASSFFAGGSDEQYF | TGTGCCAGCAGCTTTTTCGCGGGAGGGAGCGACGAGCAGTACTTC
NA | NA | TRBJ1-5 | TRBV5-5 | CASSVYSNQPQHF | TGTGCCAGCAGCGTATATAGCAATCAGCCCCAGCATTTT
NA | NA | TRBJ2-3 | TRBV7-6 | CASSFPADTQYF | TGTGCCAGCAGCTTTCCCGCAGATACGCAGTATTTT
NA | NA | TRBJ2-7 | TRBV2 | CASSLGGGSASNEQYF | TGTGCCAGCAGTCTTGGAGGGGGCTCGGCCTCTAACGAGCAGTACTTC
NA | NA | TRBJ2-5 | TRBV13 | CASSLAREASTYF | TGTGCCAGCAGCTTAGCGCGCGAGGCTAGCACGTACTTC
NA | TRBD1 | TRBJ1-1 | TRBV19 | CAITGGGRAFF | TGTGCCATCACAGGGGGGGGTCGAGCTTTCTTT
NA | NA | TRBJ1-2 | TRBV6-5 | CASSGGLGYGYTF | TGTGCCAGCAGCGGGGGGCTGGGCTATGGCTACACCTTC
once | NA | TRBJ2-7 | TRBV9 | CASSVGLGAEEQYF | TGTGCCAGCAGCGTAGGGTTGGGGGCTGAAGAGCAGTACTTC
few | TRBD1 | TRBJ1-5 | TRBV28 | CASSSGGQPQHF | TGTGCCAGCAGTTCAGGGGGTCAGCCCCAGCATTTT
NA | TRBD2 | TRBJ2-3 | TRBV4-1 | CASSQDGLAGVDTQYF | TGCGCCAGCAGCCAAGATGGGCTAGCGGGAGTAGATACGCAGTATTTT